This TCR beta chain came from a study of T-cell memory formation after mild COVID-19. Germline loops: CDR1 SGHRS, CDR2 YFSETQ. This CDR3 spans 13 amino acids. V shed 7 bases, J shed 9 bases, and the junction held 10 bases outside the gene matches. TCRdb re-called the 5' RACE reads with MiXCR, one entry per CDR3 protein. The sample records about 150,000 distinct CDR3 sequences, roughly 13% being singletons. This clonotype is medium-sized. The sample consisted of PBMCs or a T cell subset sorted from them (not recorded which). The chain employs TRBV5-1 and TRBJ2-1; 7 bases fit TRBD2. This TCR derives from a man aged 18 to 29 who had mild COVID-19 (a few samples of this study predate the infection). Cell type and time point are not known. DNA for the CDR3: TGCGCCAGCTTCCTGACGGGGGGAAGTGAGCAGTTCTTC. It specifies CASFLTGGSEQFF. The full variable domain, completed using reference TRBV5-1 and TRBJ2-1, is KAGVTQTPRYLIKTRGQQVTLSCSPISGHRSVSWYQQTPGQGLQFLFEYFSETQRNKGNFPGRFSGRQFSNSRSEMNVSTLELGDSALYLCASFLTGGSEQFFGPGTRLTVL.